The rows below give T cell receptor beta chains drawn from one sample of a study of blood T cell repertoires in COVID-19. Data came from immunoSEQ multiplex PCR; TCRdb stores just in-frame clones and leaves some out. The table lists about 140,000 clones, 80% to 90% of them singletons. Sequencing was performed on peripheral blood. The receptors come from a woman aged 50 to 65 with acute or convalescent COVID-19. The CDR3 runs from the conserved cysteine through the conserved F or W. Fields, in order: V gene, CDR3 length, clone size, J gene, CDR3 protein. The listing skips clone size in some rows; elsewhere it reads once, few, many or a size class.

v_call: TRBV12-3/TRBV12-4; cdr3_length: 12; clone_size: .; j_call: TRBJ2-1; cdr3_aa: CASSTKGIEQFF
v_call: TRBV6-5; cdr3_length: 14; clone_size: .; j_call: TRBJ2-7; cdr3_aa: CASSYRDSQGEQYF
v_call: TRBV10-2; cdr3_length: 14; clone_size: .; j_call: TRBJ1-5; cdr3_aa: CASSDVGGNQPQHF
v_call: TRBV19; cdr3_length: 14; clone_size: once; j_call: TRBJ1-4; cdr3_aa: CASSINRANEKLFF
v_call: TRBV11-2; cdr3_length: 14; clone_size: .; j_call: TRBJ1-1; cdr3_aa: CASSPRQGRTEAFF
v_call: TRBV6-2/TRBV6-3; cdr3_length: 16; clone_size: few; j_call: TRBJ1-4; cdr3_aa: CASSYGSGTTNEKLFF
v_call: TRBV4-1; cdr3_length: 17; clone_size: few; j_call: TRBJ2-1; cdr3_aa: CASSQGPGGVSYNEQFF
v_call: TRBV9; cdr3_length: 14; clone_size: .; j_call: TRBJ2-5; cdr3_aa: CASSPRQGAETQYF
v_call: TRBV3-1/TRBV3-2; cdr3_length: 16; clone_size: .; j_call: TRBJ2-2; cdr3_aa: CASRSGTSSLTGELFF
v_call: TRBV18; cdr3_length: 19; clone_size: few; j_call: TRBJ1-6; cdr3_aa: CASSPNPPQGLLDNSPLHF
v_call: TRBV10-1; cdr3_length: 15; clone_size: .; j_call: TRBJ2-2; cdr3_aa: CASSESTGRAGELFF
v_call: TRBV9; cdr3_length: 15; clone_size: .; j_call: TRBJ1-3; cdr3_aa: CASESGGIGGNTIYF
v_call: TRBV28; cdr3_length: 13; clone_size: .; j_call: TRBJ1-2; cdr3_aa: CATGRQGNYGYTF
v_call: TRBV18; cdr3_length: 13; clone_size: .; j_call: TRBJ1-1; cdr3_aa: CASSPGQGTEAFF
v_call: TRBV6-5; cdr3_length: 15; clone_size: .; j_call: TRBJ1-1; cdr3_aa: CASRGRQGQNTEAFF
v_call: TRBV7-3; cdr3_length: 14; clone_size: .; j_call: TRBJ2-1; cdr3_aa: CASSPTWGWNEQFF
v_call: TRBV27; cdr3_length: 15; clone_size: .; j_call: TRBJ1-2; cdr3_aa: CASSSTGRVPYGYTF
v_call: TRBV11-3; cdr3_length: 12; clone_size: .; j_call: TRBJ2-1; cdr3_aa: CASSHDPRLQFF
v_call: TRBV5-4; cdr3_length: 15; clone_size: .; j_call: TRBJ2-2; cdr3_aa: CASSSVASNTGELFF
v_call: TRBV18; cdr3_length: 14; clone_size: .; j_call: TRBJ1-4; cdr3_aa: CASSPAGAKEKLFF
v_call: TRBV7-8; cdr3_length: 14; clone_size: .; j_call: TRBJ2-3; cdr3_aa: CASSLLTVTDTQYF
v_call: TRBV11-1; cdr3_length: 14; clone_size: .; j_call: TRBJ2-1; cdr3_aa: CASQGLAGVFEQFF
v_call: TRBV19; cdr3_length: 14; clone_size: .; j_call: TRBJ2-7; cdr3_aa: CASSILGSAYEQYF
v_call: TRBV4-1; cdr3_length: 14; clone_size: .; j_call: TRBJ2-2; cdr3_aa: CASSQDQWTGELFF
v_call: TRBV19; cdr3_length: 15; clone_size: .; j_call: TRBJ2-5; cdr3_aa: CASSRGGGAGETQYF
v_call: TRBV6-4; cdr3_length: 16; clone_size: .; j_call: TRBJ2-2; cdr3_aa: CASSPTHGRDTGELFF
v_call: TRBV30; cdr3_length: 14; clone_size: .; j_call: TRBJ1-4; cdr3_aa: CAWGVGVTNEKLFF
v_call: TRBV19; cdr3_length: 14; clone_size: .; j_call: TRBJ1-5; cdr3_aa: CASSMWDWDQPQHF
v_call: TRBV16; cdr3_length: 12; clone_size: .; j_call: TRBJ1-1; cdr3_aa: CASSWRQGEAFF
v_call: TRBV28; cdr3_length: 15; clone_size: .; j_call: TRBJ1-5; cdr3_aa: CASSPRQGGNQPQHF
v_call: TRBV4-1; cdr3_length: 11; clone_size: .; j_call: TRBJ2-7; cdr3_aa: CASSQQYEQYF
v_call: TRBV20-1; cdr3_length: 11; clone_size: once; j_call: TRBJ2-3; cdr3_aa: CSADHQGDRYF
v_call: TRBV25-1; cdr3_length: 14; clone_size: .; j_call: TRBJ1-2; cdr3_aa: CASSESRKPYLWTF
v_call: TRBV7-2; cdr3_length: 19; clone_size: .; j_call: TRBJ1-1; cdr3_aa: CASSLGSRTGHFMNTEAFF
v_call: TRBV2; cdr3_length: 14; clone_size: .; j_call: TRBJ1-5; cdr3_aa: CASSGTGGNQPQHF
v_call: TRBV7-8; cdr3_length: 15; clone_size: .; j_call: TRBJ2-7; cdr3_aa: CASSLVGQGAHEQYF
v_call: TRBV27; cdr3_length: 14; clone_size: once; j_call: TRBJ1-5; cdr3_aa: CASSSGTGTQPQHF
v_call: TRBV5-1; cdr3_length: 14; clone_size: .; j_call: TRBJ2-5; cdr3_aa: CASSLVRGLETQYF
v_call: TRBV7-9; cdr3_length: 17; clone_size: .; j_call: TRBJ1-6; cdr3_aa: CASSYWGESSYNSPLHF
v_call: TRBV24-1; cdr3_length: 14; clone_size: .; j_call: TRBJ2-7; cdr3_aa: CATSAAAGGAEQYF
v_call: TRBV6-5; cdr3_length: 13; clone_size: .; j_call: TRBJ1-6; cdr3_aa: CASSPRDNSPLHF
v_call: TRBV2; cdr3_length: 14; clone_size: .; j_call: TRBJ1-6; cdr3_aa: CASSELGGERDLHF
v_call: TRBV9; cdr3_length: 14; clone_size: .; j_call: TRBJ2-3; cdr3_aa: CASSVGGITDTQYF
v_call: TRBV24-1; cdr3_length: 13; clone_size: once; j_call: TRBJ2-1; cdr3_aa: CATSDHMAGQQFF
v_call: TRBV9; cdr3_length: 15; clone_size: .; j_call: TRBJ2-5; cdr3_aa: CASSVGGLAETTQYF
v_call: TRBV9; cdr3_length: 17; clone_size: .; j_call: TRBJ2-5; cdr3_aa: CASSALTSGGAWETQYF
v_call: TRBV6-6; cdr3_length: 16; clone_size: .; j_call: TRBJ1-1; cdr3_aa: CASSYAWGQRNTEAFF
v_call: TRBV9; cdr3_length: 12; clone_size: .; j_call: TRBJ2-7; cdr3_aa: CASSVETYEQYF
v_call: TRBV19; cdr3_length: 14; clone_size: .; j_call: TRBJ2-1; cdr3_aa: CASTPSDLYNEQFF
v_call: TRBV3-1/TRBV3-2; cdr3_length: 17; clone_size: .; j_call: TRBJ2-5; cdr3_aa: CASSQVIGLAGQETQYF
v_call: TRBV30; cdr3_length: 14; clone_size: once; j_call: TRBJ2-4; cdr3_aa: CAWSVRGSQNIQYF
v_call: TRBV5-1; cdr3_length: 15; clone_size: .; j_call: TRBJ1-1; cdr3_aa: CASSLSGTPNTEAFF
v_call: TRBV2; cdr3_length: 15; clone_size: .; j_call: TRBJ1-4; cdr3_aa: CASSRSTESNEKLFF
v_call: TRBV7-9; cdr3_length: 13; clone_size: .; j_call: TRBJ1-5; cdr3_aa: CASSESIHGPQHF
v_call: TRBV3-1/TRBV3-2; cdr3_length: 15; clone_size: .; j_call: TRBJ2-1; cdr3_aa: CASSPSGYSYNEQFF
v_call: TRBV28; cdr3_length: 14; clone_size: .; j_call: TRBJ1-6; cdr3_aa: CASSFGSAGSPLHF
v_call: TRBV3-1/TRBV3-2; cdr3_length: 15; clone_size: .; j_call: TRBJ2-5; cdr3_aa: CASSLPGTSQETQYF
v_call: TRBV19; cdr3_length: 17; clone_size: .; j_call: TRBJ2-7; cdr3_aa: CASSIRGRQLTTYEQYF
v_call: TRBV28; cdr3_length: 14; clone_size: .; j_call: TRBJ1-1; cdr3_aa: CASSPGTGRTEAFF
v_call: TRBV30; cdr3_length: 11; clone_size: .; j_call: TRBJ2-7; cdr3_aa: CAWSVSYEQYF